A selection of T cell receptor beta chains follows, all from one sample in a study of T cells in Graves' hyperthyroidism and ophthalmopathy. Each CDR3 protein is one row after TCRdb ran MiXCR on the multiplex PCR reads. This sample yields 400,000 to 450,000 distinct CDR3 sequences, of which under 15% are seen a single time; under 15% belongs to the top ten. Sequenced: blood. These receptors all come from a young man with Graves' ophthalmopathy. The CDR3 runs from the conserved cysteine through the conserved F or W. The D gene is left open where the match is weak. The size of a clone is reported for some rows only, either as once, few or many, or as a class for expanded clones.

TRBJ2-5 | TRBV18 | NA | NA | TGTGCCAGCAGTGATTTTACTAGCATCGGGACCCAGTACTTC | CASSDFTSIGTQYF
TRBJ2-2 | TRBV5-1 | many | TRBD2 | TGCGCCAGCAGCTTTACTAGCGGGGTGAACGGGGAGCTGTTTTTT | CASSFTSGVNGELFF
TRBJ2-5 | TRBV7-9 | many | NA | TGTGCCAGCAGCCCCCCGGACGGTCAAGAGACCCAGTACTTC | CASSPPDGQETQYF
TRBJ1-1 | TRBV20-1 | many | NA | TGCAGCCCCCACGGGGGGACTGAAGCTTTCTTT | CSPHGGTEAFF
TRBJ2-5 | TRBV3-1 | few | TRBD2 | TGTGCCAGCAGCCAAGCCAAACTAGCGGGGTCTCGGTACCAAGAGACCCAGTACTTC | CASSQAKLAGSRYQETQYF
TRBJ1-1 | TRBV19 | few | NA | TGTGCCAAAGAGCGGGGCCTGCCTGAAGCTTTCTTT | CAKERGLPEAFF
TRBJ1-2 | TRBV4-2 | NA | TRBD1 | TGTGCCAGCAGCCAAGCCTCGGACAGGGGCTCCTATGGCTACACCTTC | CASSQASDRGSYGYTF
TRBJ1-1 | TRBV29-1 | many | NA | TGCAGCGTTCGTGAGTTCGCTGAAGCTTTCTTT | CSVREFAEAFF
TRBJ1-2 | TRBV7-8 | many | NA | TGTGCCAGCAGCCTGCCTTTTGGCAGGGGTGCGGGCTACACCTTC | CASSLPFGRGAGYTF
TRBJ2-7 | TRBV5-1 | many | NA | TGCGCCACCACGGAGGGGGTTGGATCCTACGAGCAGTACTTC | CATTEGVGSYEQYF
TRBJ2-7 | TRBV3-1 | many | NA | TGTGCCAGCAGCCAAGATGCCTACGAGCAGTACTTC | CASSQDAYEQYF
TRBJ1-2 | TRBV7-9 | many | NA | TGTGCCAGCAGCCCTATAGCAGGGAACTATGGCTACACCTTC | CASSPIAGNYGYTF
TRBJ1-1 | TRBV11-1 | NA | NA | TGCGCCAGCAGCCTGAACAGGGAAACTGAAGCTTTCTTT | CASSLNRETEAFF
TRBJ2-3 | TRBV15 | few | TRBD2 | TGTGCCACCAGCAGAGCGCGTTGGCGGGAGTCAGATACGCAGTATTTT | CATSRARWRESDTQYF
TRBJ1-5 | TRBV10-2 | many | NA | TGCGCCAGCAGTGAGTTCGAGAATTTCGATCAGCCCCAGCATTTT | CASSEFENFDQPQHF
TRBJ2-5 | TRBV12-3/TRBV12-4 | many | NA | TGTGCCAGCAGTTTAGGGGACACGCGATTCCAAGAGACCCAGTACTTC | CASSLGDTRFQETQYF
TRBJ2-1 | TRBV7-2 | many | TRBD2 | TGTGCCAGCAGCTTACTAGCGGGAGTCCACAATGAGCAGTTCTTC | CASSLLAGVHNEQFF
TRBJ2-7 | TRBV20-1 | many | NA | TGCAGTGCTAGAGGTCTTCTTTACGAGCAGTACTTC | CSARGLLYEQYF
TRBJ2-2 | TRBV10-3 | NA | TRBD1 | TGTGCCATCGCTGACGGGACAGGGGTGCCCGGGGAGCTGTTTTTT | CAIADGTGVPGELFF
TRBJ1-4 | TRBV12-3/TRBV12-4 | many | NA | TGTGCCAGCAGCTGGGGAGCAACTAATGAAAAACTGTTTTTT | CASSWGATNEKLFF
TRBJ1-5 | TRBV12-3/TRBV12-4 | many | TRBD1 | TGTGCCAGCAGTTTTCAGGGGGCGAACCAGCCCCAGCATTTT | CASSFQGANQPQHF
TRBJ2-7 | TRBV5-1 | many | NA | TGCGCCAGCAGCTCATGGGGTCGGGGCAGGGACTACGAGCAGTACTTC | CASSSWGRGRDYEQYF
TRBJ2-1 | TRBV20-1 | many | TRBD2 | TGCAGTGCTAGTCGTGCGGGAGACGGTTACAATGAGCAGTTCTTC | CSASRAGDGYNEQFF
TRBJ2-2 | TRBV18 | NA | NA | TGTGCCAGCTCCCTTTTGATAGCGAAGTCGAACACCGGGGAGCTGTTTTTT | CASSLLIAKSNTGELFF
TRBJ1-4 | TRBV5-1 | NA | NA | TGCGCCAGCAGCTTGTGGACAGATGCAACTAATGAAAAACTGTTTTTT | CASSLWTDATNEKLFF
TRBJ1-1 | TRBV5-1 | many | TRBD1 | TGCGCCAGCAGCTTTGGGGGACAGGACACTGAAGCTTTCTTT | CASSFGGQDTEAFF
TRBJ2-1 | TRBV27 | many | TRBD1 | TGTGCCAGCAGTGCCGGGACAGGGGGCAATGAGCAGTTCTTC | CASSAGTGGNEQFF
TRBJ2-1 | TRBV29-1 | many | NA | TGCAGCGTTGCCCAACTAGGTTTAGGTGAGCAGTTCTTC | CSVAQLGLGEQFF
TRBJ2-7 | TRBV6-6 | many | TRBD2 | TGTGCCAGCAGTTACCACAGGACTAGCGGTCCTACCTACGAGCAGTACTTC | CASSYHRTSGPTYEQYF
TRBJ2-2 | TRBV7-2 | few | TRBD2 | TGTGCCAGCAGCTTAGAGGTGCGGGGGGGCCGGACCGGGGAGCTGTTTTTT | CASSLEVRGGRTGELFF
TRBJ2-2 | TRBV5-1 | many | NA | TGCGCCAGCAGCGGCCCTACGAACACCGGGGAGCTGTTTTTT | CASSGPTNTGELFF
TRBJ1-2 | TRBV3-1 | many | NA | TGTGCCAGCAGCCAAGGGCCGTATGGCTACACCTTC | CASSQGPYGYTF
TRBJ1-2 | TRBV5-8 | many | NA | TGTGCCAGCAGCTTCATCGGGAGTTCACATGGCTACACCTTC | CASSFIGSSHGYTF
TRBJ1-3 | TRBV18 | NA | NA | TGTGCCAGCTCACCAGCGGGCAGGACTGGAAACACCATATATTTT | CASSPAGRTGNTIYF
TRBJ1-1 | TRBV6-1 | many | NA | TGTGCCAGCAGTCGGGGAGGGAACACTGAAGCTTTCTTT | CASSRGGNTEAFF
TRBJ2-5 | TRBV6-1 | NA | TRBD2 | TGTGCCAGCAGTTCCCCGGGACTAGCGGGACTAAAGACCCAGTACTTC | CASSSPGLAGLKTQYF
TRBJ2-1 | TRBV28 | many | TRBD2 | TGTGCCAGCAGCCTAGCGGGGGCTTTGTTTGAGCAGTTCTTC | CASSLAGALFEQFF
TRBJ2-7 | TRBV6-6 | many | NA | TGTGCCAGCAGTTACTCATCAGGAGAGGGGGTGGACGAGCAGTACTTC | CASSYSSGEGVDEQYF
TRBJ2-1 | TRBV24-1 | NA | TRBD1 | TGTGCCACCAGTGATGGACAGGGGTTGTACAATGAGCAGTTCTTC | CATSDGQGLYNEQFF
TRBJ1-3 | TRBV3-1 | NA | NA | TGTGCCAGCAGCCAAAGCAGGGAAACTGGAAACACCATATATTTT | CASSQSRETGNTIYF
TRBJ2-7 | TRBV20-1 | NA | TRBD1 | TGCAGTGCTAGGGGACAGTCTAAATACGAGCAGTACTTC | CSARGQSKYEQYF
TRBJ2-2 | TRBV25-1 | NA | NA | TGTGCCAGCAGTGAATCGGGCGGGAACACCGGGGAGCTGTTTTTT | CASSESGGNTGELFF
TRBJ1-2 | TRBV6-8 | few | NA | TGTGCCAGCAGTTACACAGGAAACTATGGCTACACCTTC | CASSYTGNYGYTF
TRBJ2-6 | TRBV6-1 | NA | TRBD1 | TGTGCCAGCGGGACAGGGAGCCCCTCTGGGGCCAACGTCCTGACTTTC | CASGTGSPSGANVLTF
TRBJ1-5 | TRBV4-1 | few | NA | TGCGCCAGCAGCCAAGTTCCCCTGAGGAGTAATCAGCCCCAGCATTTT | CASSQVPLRSNQPQHF
TRBJ1-1 | TRBV3-1 | many | TRBD1 | TGTGCCAGCAGCCAAGTTTTTCAGGGGGAGGTCCCTGAAGCTTTCTTT | CASSQVFQGEVPEAFF
TRBJ1-1 | TRBV20-1 | many | TRBD1 | TGCAGTGCTAGAGGGACAGGGGACACTGAAGCTTTCTTT | CSARGTGDTEAFF
TRBJ1-5 | TRBV10-3 | NA | NA | TGTGCCATCAGGGACGCGGGGGTGGGACAGCCCCAGCATTTT | CAIRDAGVGQPQHF
TRBJ2-3 | TRBV3-1 | NA | TRBD2 | TGTGCCAGCGGGGGACTAGCGGGGGGGCCGGGGCATACGCAGTATTTT | CASGGLAGGPGHTQYF
TRBJ2-3 | TRBV5-1 | NA | TRBD1 | TGCGCCAGCAGCATACAGGGGGCGACTAGCACAGATACGCAGTATTTT | CASSIQGATSTDTQYF